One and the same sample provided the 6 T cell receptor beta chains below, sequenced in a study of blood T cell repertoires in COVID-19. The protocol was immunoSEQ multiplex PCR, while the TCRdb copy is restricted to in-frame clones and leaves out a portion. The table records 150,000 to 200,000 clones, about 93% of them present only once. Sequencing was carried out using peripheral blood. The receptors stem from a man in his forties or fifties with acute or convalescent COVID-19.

DNA of the CDR3: TGTGCCAGCACCCCCCCCCACGGGGACAATACGCAGTATTTT. Translation: CASTPPHGDNTQYF. The chain employs TRBV6-5 and TRBJ2-3; D perhaps matches TRBD1 (6 bases). The CDR3 runs to 14 residues. V was cut by 7 bases and J by 7 bases, with 18 bases left in between. Germline CDR1 and CDR2: MNHEY and SVGAGI.

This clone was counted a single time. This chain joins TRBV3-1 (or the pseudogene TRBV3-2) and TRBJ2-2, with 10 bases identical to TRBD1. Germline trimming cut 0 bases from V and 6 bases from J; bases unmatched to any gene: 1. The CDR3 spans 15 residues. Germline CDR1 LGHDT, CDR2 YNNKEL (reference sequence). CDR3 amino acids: CASSQEDRGPGELFF. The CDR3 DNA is TGTGCCAGCAGCCAAGAAGACAGGGGGCCCGGGGAGCTGTTTTTT.

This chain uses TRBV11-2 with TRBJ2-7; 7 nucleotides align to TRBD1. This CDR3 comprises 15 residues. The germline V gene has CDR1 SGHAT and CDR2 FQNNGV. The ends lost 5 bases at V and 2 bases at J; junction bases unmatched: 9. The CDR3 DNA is TGTGCCAGCAGCACGGGGACAGTGGGGCCCTACGAGCAGTACGTC. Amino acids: CASSTGTVGPYEQYV.

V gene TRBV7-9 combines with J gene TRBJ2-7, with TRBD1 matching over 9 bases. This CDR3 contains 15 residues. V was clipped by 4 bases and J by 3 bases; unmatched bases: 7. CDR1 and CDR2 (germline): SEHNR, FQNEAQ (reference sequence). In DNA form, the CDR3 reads TGTGCCAGCAGCTCCCCCGGGACAGGGCACTACGAGCAGTACGTC. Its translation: CASSSPGTGHYEQYV.

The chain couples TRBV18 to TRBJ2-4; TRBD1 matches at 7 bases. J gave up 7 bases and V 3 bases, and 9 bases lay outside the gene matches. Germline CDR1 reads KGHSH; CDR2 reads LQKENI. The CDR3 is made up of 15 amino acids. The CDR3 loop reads CASSPRQGEENIQYF. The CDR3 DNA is TGTGCCAGCTCACCTCGACAGGGAGAGGAGAACATTCAGTACTTC.

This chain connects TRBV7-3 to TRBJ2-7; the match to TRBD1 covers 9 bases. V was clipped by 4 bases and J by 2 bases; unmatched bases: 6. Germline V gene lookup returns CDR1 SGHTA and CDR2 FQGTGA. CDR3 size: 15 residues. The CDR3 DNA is TGTGCCAGCAGCTCCCGACAGGGGGAGGCCTACGAGCAGTACGTC. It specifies CASSSRQGEAYEQYV.